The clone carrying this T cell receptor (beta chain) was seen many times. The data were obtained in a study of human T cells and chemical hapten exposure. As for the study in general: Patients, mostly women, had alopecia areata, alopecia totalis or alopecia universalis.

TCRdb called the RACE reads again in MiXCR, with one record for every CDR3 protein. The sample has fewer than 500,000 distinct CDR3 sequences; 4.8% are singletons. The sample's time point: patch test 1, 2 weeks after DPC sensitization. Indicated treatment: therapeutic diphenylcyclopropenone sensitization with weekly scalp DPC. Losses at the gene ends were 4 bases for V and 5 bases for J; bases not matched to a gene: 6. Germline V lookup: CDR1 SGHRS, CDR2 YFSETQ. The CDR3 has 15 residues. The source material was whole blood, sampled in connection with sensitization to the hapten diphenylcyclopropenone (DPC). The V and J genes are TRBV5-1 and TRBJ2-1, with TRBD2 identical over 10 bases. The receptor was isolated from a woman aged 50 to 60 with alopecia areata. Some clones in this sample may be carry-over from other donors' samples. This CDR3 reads CASSPGLAENNEQFF. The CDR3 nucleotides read TGCGCCAGCAGCCCCGGACTAGCGGAGAACAATGAGCAGTTCTTC.